The 18 T cell receptor beta chains reported below all come from one sample, sequenced in a study of technical replicates of blood from several donors. Assay used: immunoSEQ multiplex PCR; TCRdb lists only in-frame clones, some missing. This sample has approximately 75,000 clones, with nearly 98% found just once. Sequencing was performed on T cells isolated from PBMCs. The receptors shown here come from a human donor in good health.

This clone was observed a single time. This chain links TRBV5-1 with TRBJ2-2, with 9 bases identical to TRBD1. The CDR3 is made up of 15 amino acids. From germline, CDR1 is SGHRS and CDR2 YFSETQ. The V gene end was trimmed by 0 bases and the J gene end by 6 bases; junction bases not matched to a gene: 3. CDR3 region: CASSLGDREAGELFF. CDR3 sequence (DNA): TGCGCCAGCAGCTTGGGGGACAGGGAAGCCGGGGAGCTGTTTTTT.

The V and J genes are TRBV11-1 and TRBJ1-2; perhaps TRBD1 as D (6 bases). Per the germline V gene, CDR1 is SGHAT and CDR2 is FQDESV (reference sequence). The V end lost 5 bases, the J end lost 1 base, and 8 bases lay between the germline ends. This CDR3 has 13 amino acids. DNA of the CDR3: TGTGCCAGCAGCCCGGGACATAACTATGGCTACACCTTC. It is translated as CASSPGHNYGYTF. Full variable domain (missing parts from reference TRBV11-1 and TRBJ1-2): EAEVAQSPRYKITEKSQAVAFWCDPISGHATLYWYRQILGQGPELLVQFQDESVVDDSQLPKDRFSAERLKGVDSTLKIQPAELGDSAMYLCASSPGHNYGYTFGSGTRLTVV.

This sequence joins TRBV30 and TRBJ2-1, with 7 bases fitting TRBD2. J was trimmed by 12 bases and V by 5 bases; bases with no gene match: 4. This CDR3 is built from 10 residues. Germline CDR1 is GTSNPN and CDR2 is SVGIG (reference sequence). CDR3: CAWGEGLQFF. CDR3 DNA sequence: TGTGCCTGGGGGGAGGGACTGCAGTTCTTC.

This clone appeared a single time. The CDR3 is CASSSLVSDTQYF. CDR3 nucleotides: TGTGCCAGCAGCTCTTTAGTGTCAGATACGCAGTATTTT. The chain uses TRBV11-3 and TRBJ2-3, with D unclear. Germline values: CDR1 SGHNT, CDR2 YENEEA. The CDR3 has 13 residues. Between the trimmed V and J ends, which lost 4 bases and 4 bases, there was a span of 9 bases. The variable domain in full, completed from reference TRBV11-3 and TRBJ2-3, reads EAGVVQSPRYKIIEKKQPVAFWCNPISGHNTLYWYLQNLGQGPELLIRYENEEAVDDSQLPKDRFSAERLKGVDSTLKIQPAELGDSAVYLCASSSLVSDTQYFGPGTRLTVL.

This sequence joins TRBV27 and TRBJ2-7, with TRBD2 matching over 7 bases. The CDR3 has 14 residues. The V segment lost 5 bases and the J segment 4 bases; nucleotides outside the gene matches: 8. Per the germline V gene, CDR1 is MNHEY and CDR2 is SMNVEV (reference sequence). The CDR3 coding sequence is TGTGCCAGCAGTGGGAGGGCCGGATGGTACGAGCAGTACTTC. It codes for CASSGRAGWYEQYF.

This sequence joins TRBV27 and TRBJ1-2; D is perhaps TRBD1 (6 bases). Trimming pared 1 base from V and 4 bases from J, leaving 16 bases between. CDR1 MNHEY and CDR2 SMNVEV come from the germline V gene (reference sequence). This CDR3 spans 16 amino acids. Here the CDR3 reads CASSLYTAGDTYGYTF. The CDR3 DNA sequence: TGTGCCAGCAGTTTATACACGGCAGGGGACACCTATGGCTACACCTTC.

The chain links TRBV6-5 to TRBJ1-2; D unresolved. The ends were cut back, 5 bases at V and 7 bases at J, with 14 bases in the middle. The CDR3 extends over 13 amino acids. Germline V gene sequence: CDR1 MNHEY, CDR2 SVGAGI. The CDR3 bases are TGTGCCAGCAGTAAGGAGGCCAGCGGTGGCTACACCTTC. Translated: CASSKEASGGYTF.

V and J are TRBV11-2 and TRBJ2-7, with TRBD2 matching 8 bases. This CDR3 is 15 amino acids long. Germline CDR1 SGHAT, CDR2 FQNNGV. The junction had 9 bases not matched to a gene; V was cut back by 3 bases and J by 5 bases. CDR3 region: CASSLAYGGANEQYF. CDR3 bases: TGTGCCAGCAGCTTGGCCTACGGGGGGGCGAACGAGCAGTACTTC.

The rearrangement joins TRBV25-1 to TRBJ2-6, with 8 bases fitting TRBD1. Per the germline V gene, CDR1 is MGHDK and CDR2 is SYGVNS. The junction had 10 bases not matched to a gene; V was cut back by 1 base and J by 5 bases. This CDR3 contains 18 residues. The CDR3 DNA reads as TGTGCCAGCAGTGAATCGGGCAGGGGGCTTTTCTGGGCCAACGTCCTGACTTTC. It translates to CASSESGRGLFWANVLTF.

This chain uses TRBV9 with TRBJ2-5, with TRBD2 as a possible D gene (5 bases). The V end was cut by 0 bases, the J end by 5 bases, with 14 bases between. CDR3 size: 15 residues. CDR1 SGDLS and CDR2 YYNGEE come from the germline V gene. CDR3: CASSVGFGIRETQYF. CDR3 DNA sequence: TGTGCCAGCAGCGTAGGGTTCGGGATTAGGGAGACCCAGTACTTC.

The rearrangement links TRBV27 to TRBJ2-5, with 10 bases matching TRBD1. Germline assignment: CDR1 MNHEY and CDR2 SMNVEV (reference sequence). This CDR3 is 16 amino acids long. Germline trimming cut 2 bases from V and 5 bases from J; bases unmatched to any gene: 8. The CDR3 DNA sequence: TGTGCCAGCAGTTTACACCGGGACAGGGGAAGCGAGACCCAGTACTTC. This gives the protein CASSLHRDRGSETQYF.

This clone was seen a single time. This sequence joins TRBV19 and TRBJ2-5, with TRBD2 identical over 8 bases. Germline CDR1 LNHDA, CDR2 SQIVND (reference sequence). Trimming took 7 bases from V and 5 from J; bases not matched to a gene: 15. This CDR3 spans 16 amino acids. CDR3 in DNA: TGTGCCAGTACCGGAACACGGGGGGGACGCCGGGAGACCCAGTACTTC. It is translated as CASTGTRGGRRETQYF. The full variable domain, completed using reference TRBV19 and TRBJ2-5, is DGGITQSPKYLFRKEGQNVTLSCEQNLNHDAMYWYRQDPGQGLRLIYYSQIVNDFQKGDIAEGYSVSREKKESFPLTVTSAQKNPTAFYLCASTGTRGGRRETQYFGPGTRLLVL.

The rearrangement uses TRBV19 and TRBJ2-1; TRBD2 agrees at 12 bases. Germline V CDR1 and CDR2: LNHDA, SQIVND (reference sequence). The CDR3 is 15 amino acids. The V gene end was trimmed by 6 bases and the J gene end by 3 bases; junction bases not matched to a gene: 3. For the CDR3, the DNA is TGTGCCAGTAGGCAACTAGCGGGAGGCTACAATGAGCAGTTCTTC. This sequence encodes CASRQLAGGYNEQFF.

This chain joins TRBV9 and TRBJ2-6, with unresolved D. The CDR3 covers 14 residues. CDR1 SGDLS and CDR2 YYNGEE come from the germline V gene. Trimming removed 3 bases at V and 0 bases at J, with 4 bases between. CDR3 sequence: CASSANSGANVLTF. CDR3 sequence (DNA): TGTGCCAGCAGCGCTAACTCTGGGGCCAACGTCCTGACTTTC. The variable domain in full, with the rest retrieved from reference TRBV9 and TRBJ2-6, is DSGVTQTPKHLITATGQRVTLRCSPRSGDLSVYWYQQSLDQGLQFLIQYYNGEERAKGNILERFSAQQFPDLHSELNLSSLELGDSALYFCASSANSGANVLTFGAGSRLTVL.

The chain has TRBV13 and TRBJ1-4; perhaps TRBD1 as D (6 bases). The CDR3 has 14 residues. Per the germline V gene, CDR1 is PRHDT and CDR2 is FYEKMQ (reference sequence). The germline V and J ends were trimmed by 4 bases and 8 bases, with 14 bases remaining between them. The CDR3 sequence is CASSSQGVGEKLFF. CDR3 in DNA: TGTGCCAGCAGCTCACAGGGAGTGGGGGAAAAACTGTTTTTT.

The chain recombines TRBV7-3 with TRBJ2-2; D is unclear. CDR3 size: 15 residues. Germline CDR1 and CDR2: SGHTA and FQGTGA. V was pared by 5 bases and J by 2 bases, with 12 bases between. CDR3 amino acids: CASSMGTANTGELFF. The CDR3 region has the DNA TGTGCCAGCAGCATGGGTACAGCTAACACCGGGGAGCTGTTTTTT.

The chain links TRBV29-1 to TRBJ1-1; 8 bases line up with TRBD1. Germline V CDR1 and CDR2: SQVTM, ANQGSEA. With V trimmed by 8 bases and J by 6 bases, 11 bases remained unmatched. The CDR3 sequence is 13 residues long. Written as DNA, the CDR3 is TGCAGCCCAACCCTTTCAGGGGGCTCTGAAGCTTTCTTT. Its protein product is CSPTLSGGSEAFF.

The chain carries TRBV19 and TRBJ2-7; D remains ambiguous. The germline V gene has CDR1 LNHDA and CDR2 SQIVND (reference sequence). Between the trimmed V and J ends, which lost 4 bases and 2 bases, there was a span of 9 bases. This CDR3 comprises 13 residues. The DNA for the CDR3 is TGTGCCAGTAGTAGGCTCCCCACCTACGAGCAGTACTTC. It codes for CASSRLPTYEQYF.